Here is one T cell receptor beta chain with its context. Its antigen is as yet unknown. The repertoire was sequenced with immunoSEQ multiplex PCR; TCRdb's copy has only in-frame clones and lacks some. The sample carries 60,000 or so clones, 75% to 85% recorded once. This specimen belongs to a study of T cells in localized non-small cell lung cancer. Findings and caveats of the study: Detection in adjacent lung was observed for a median roughly 57 of the top 100 tumor clones.

V was clipped by 5 bases and J by 4 bases, with 7 bases between them. This CDR3 region has 12 residues. Per germline, CDR1 SGHTA and CDR2 FQGNSA. The receptor's source is a man aged 35-69 years with stage II lung adenocarcinoma. Sequenced material: PBMCs, taken before any cancer treatment. This rearrangement joins TRBV7-2 to TRBJ2-3, with D maybe TRBD2 (5 bases). The CDR3 DNA sequence: TGTGCCAGCAGCCGGACTCCAGATACGCAGTATTTT. Protein product: CASSRTPDTQYF.